A single sample gave rise to the 20 T cell receptor beta chains below, sequenced in a study of T cell responses to AZD1222 COVID-19 vaccine (TCRdb year 2021). The intended sense of this specimen's time point label: baseline before first vaccination. Libraries were prepared through the immunoSEQ multiplex PCR assay. Drawn from immuneACCESS, this table holds only the in-frame rearrangements with V and J called that TCRdb kept. Clones are partly lost; checked studies trace under half to an unresolved V gene and leave the rest unexplained. The sample table holds around 140,000 clones, of which roughly 92% were seen once. Jointly, the top ten make up around 1.5% of the sample. The specimen comprised peripheral blood, sampled on day 0 of AZD1222 vaccination. The origin of the receptors is an adult in good health.

This chain links TRBV3-1 (or the pseudogene TRBV3-2) with TRBJ1-3; unclear D gene. The CDR3 length is 14 residues. V lost 4 bases and J 4 bases, leaving 11 bases between the germline ends. The germline V gene encodes CDR1 LGHDT and CDR2 YNNKEL (reference sequence). CDR3 protein: CASSPSSAGNTIYF. The CDR3 DNA follows: TGTGCCAGCAGCCCCTCCAGTGCAGGAAACACCATATATTTT.

The chain employs TRBV19 and TRBJ1-1, with D unclear. V dropped 3 bases and J dropped 1 base, with 15 bases sitting between them. Germline V gives CDR1 LNHDA, CDR2 SQIVND (reference sequence). The CDR3 covers 16 residues. This chain's CDR3 is CASSILIGRGNTEAFF. The CDR3 DNA sequence: TGTGCCAGTAGTATTCTCATCGGACGGGGGAACACTGAAGCTTTCTTT.

This sequence joins TRBV6-1 and TRBJ1-1; 8 nucleotides match TRBD1. This CDR3 has 17 amino acids. The junction had 10 bases not matched to a gene; V was cut back by 0 bases and J by 4 bases. In germline, CDR1 is MNHNS, CDR2 SASEGT. The DNA of the CDR3 is TGTGCCAGCAGTGAAGCCCTGCGACAGGGGTGGATCACTGAAGCTTTCTTT. It is translated as CASSEALRQGWITEAFF.

This rearrangement joins TRBV9 to TRBJ1-1, with 11 positions matching TRBD1. Trimming took 3 bases from V and 3 from J; bases not matched to a gene: 1. There are 14 residues in the CDR3. The V gene's germline CDR1 is SGDLS and CDR2 YYNGEE. The CDR3 here is CASSGTGGYTEAFF. CDR3 DNA sequence: TGTGCCAGCAGCGGGACAGGGGGCTACACTGAAGCTTTCTTT.

The genes are TRBV7-3 and TRBJ2-7, with 10 bases matching TRBD1. The CDR3 runs 15 residues. J was trimmed by 4 bases and V by 4 bases; bases with no gene match: 7. CDR1 is SGHTA, CDR2 FQGTGA, per germline. This CDR3 is CASSSTGQGTYEQYF. CDR3 DNA: TGTGCCAGCAGCTCAACGGGACAGGGGACGTACGAGCAGTACTTC.

V is TRBV10-3 and J is TRBJ1-3; possibly TRBD1 for D (5 bases). The CDR3 spans 17 residues. The V gene's germline CDR1 is ENHRY and CDR2 SYGVKD. Trimming cost V 2 bases and J 0 bases, with 14 bases left between them. The chain's CDR3 is CAISEPAGGVSGNTIYF. The CDR3 bases are TGTGCCATCAGTGAGCCCGCGGGGGGGGTCTCTGGAAACACCATATATTTT.

CDR3 nucleotide sequence: TGTGCCAGTGCGTACCGAAGGGAATCAGGCTCACCCCTCCACTTT. It encodes CASAYRRESGSPLHF. The gene calls are TRBV19 and TRBJ1-6, with D unclear. The CDR3 consists of 15 residues. V lost 8 bases and J 10 bases, leaving 21 bases between the germline ends. The germline gives CDR1 LNHDA, CDR2 SQIVND (reference sequence).

The genes are TRBV7-8 and TRBJ2-7; 9 positions agree with TRBD2. Germline CDR1 and CDR2: SGHVS and FQNEAQ. With V trimmed by 5 bases and J by 0 bases, 5 bases remained unmatched. The CDR3 contains 15 residues. The CDR3 sequence: CASSTSGRSSYEQYF. CDR3 sequence (DNA): TGTGCCAGCAGCACAAGCGGGAGGAGCTCCTACGAGCAGTACTTC.

The V gene is TRBV15, the J gene TRBJ1-5; D is undetermined. The CDR3 is 14 residues long. Trimming stripped 1 base from V and 4 bases from J, with 8 bases between. Germline CDR1 and CDR2: LNHNV and YYDKDF (reference sequence). CDR3 amino acids: CATSRGLGNQPQHF. The CDR3, as DNA: TGTGCCACCAGCAGAGGGCTGGGGAATCAGCCCCAGCATTTT.

CDR3 amino acids: CASSSLGQLIYGYTF. Written as DNA, the CDR3 is TGTGCCAGCAGCTCCTTAGGACAGCTTATCTATGGCTACACCTTC. This chain connects TRBV9 to TRBJ1-2, with D maybe TRBD1 (6 bases). The CDR3 sequence is 15 residues long. Trimming left V 4 bases short and J 4 bases short, with 17 bases between. Germline-derived CDR1 and CDR2 are SGDLS and YYNGEE.

J is TRBJ1-1 and V is TRBV7-3; D is uncertain. V lost 4 bases, J lost 1 base, and 7 bases lay in between. From germline, CDR1 is SGHTA and CDR2 FQGTGA. This CDR3 region has 13 residues. The chain's CDR3 is CASSSEGNTEAFF. The CDR3 bases are TGTGCCAGCAGCTCCGAGGGGAACACTGAAGCTTTCTTT.

Only one count was recorded for this clone. J is TRBJ1-4 and V is TRBV28; 9 bases fit TRBD1. J gave up 2 bases and V 3 bases, and 7 bases lay outside the gene matches. Germline CDR1 and CDR2: MDHEN and SYDVKM. The CDR3 is made up of 17 amino acids. CDR3 DNA: TGTGCCAGCAGTTTGAGAGGACAGGGGACGACTAATGAAAAACTGTTTTTT. Its protein product is CASSLRGQGTTNEKLFF. The whole variable domain, remainder taken from reference TRBV28 and TRBJ1-4, is DVKVTQSSRYLVKRTGEKVFLECVQDMDHENMFWYRQDPGLGLRLIYFSYDVKMKEKGDIPEGYSVSREKKERFSLILESASTNQTSMYLCASSLRGQGTTNEKLFFGSGTQLSVL.

The chain links TRBV30 to TRBJ1-1; 7 bases agree with TRBD1. This CDR3 region has 15 residues. Germline CDR1 is GTSNPN and CDR2 is SVGIG (reference sequence). J lost 1 base, V lost 3 bases, and 8 bases had no gene match. CDR3 amino acids: CAWSLLGGRNTEAFF. Here the CDR3 DNA reads TGTGCCTGGAGCCTCCTAGGGGGCCGGAACACTGAAGCTTTCTTT.

The V gene is TRBV27, the J gene TRBJ2-3; tentative D call: TRBD2 (6 bases). Per the germline V gene, CDR1 is MNHEY and CDR2 is SMNVEV (reference sequence). This CDR3 is 14 amino acids long. Trimming pared 5 bases from V and 5 bases from J, leaving 14 bases between. The CDR3 nucleotides read TGTGCCAGCAGTACTCCGGGACTCCTAGATACGCAGTATTTT. Translation: CASSTPGLLDTQYF.

V gene TRBV19 combines with J gene TRBJ1-2, with 8 bases matching TRBD1. The CDR3 loop spans 14 amino acids. With 5 bases clipped from V and 5 bases from J, the junction kept 7 bases outside the gene matches. Germline V lookup: CDR1 LNHDA, CDR2 SQIVND (reference sequence). CDR3: CASSVGQGAYGYTF. The CDR3, as DNA: TGTGCCAGTAGTGTGGGGCAGGGGGCGTATGGCTACACCTTC.

The rearrangement links TRBV30 to TRBJ1-6, with D perhaps TRBD1 (5 bases). Germline values: CDR1 GTSNPN, CDR2 SVGIG (reference sequence). V lost 2 bases and J 10 bases, leaving 15 bases between the germline ends. The CDR3 spans 14 residues. The CDR3 DNA reads as TGTGCCTGGAGTAGTATCGGGGGTGAATCACCCCTCCACTTT. It codes for CAWSSIGGESPLHF.

The chain employs TRBV5-6 and TRBJ2-7, with D uncertain. Per the germline V gene, CDR1 is SGHDT and CDR2 is YYEEEE. The germline V and J ends were trimmed by 3 bases and 4 bases, with 17 bases remaining between them. This CDR3 has 15 amino acids. CDR3 nucleotides: TGTGCCAGCAGCTCCCGCCGACACCTTGTTTACGAGCAGTACTTC. This sequence encodes CASSSRRHLVYEQYF.

This chain connects TRBV7-9 to TRBJ2-6, with D possibly being TRBD1 or TRBD2 (5 bases each). From germline, CDR1 is SEHNR and CDR2 FQNEAQ (reference sequence). CDR3 length: 18 amino acids. The V and J ends lost 6 bases and 0 bases respectively, with 18 bases between them. CDR3 sequence reads: CASSGTRDPHSGANVLTF. The CDR3 coding sequence is TGTGCCAGCAGTGGGACCCGGGACCCTCACTCTGGGGCCAACGTCCTGACTTTC.

The V and J genes are TRBV2 and TRBJ2-3; 8 nucleotides match TRBD2. Trimming at V came to 6 bases and at J to 0 bases, leaving 5 bases not matched to a gene. CDR3 length equals 15 residues. Germline V CDR1 and CDR2: SNHLY, FYNNEI. Here the CDR3 DNA reads TGTGCCAGCAGGAGGGTAGCGGGAAGCACAGATACGCAGTATTTT. Translating it yields CASRRVAGSTDTQYF.

The chain recombines TRBV29-1 with TRBJ1-2, with TRBD1 matching 8 bases. The germline V gene encodes CDR1 SQVTM and CDR2 ANQGSEA. The length of the CDR3 is 13 residues. The V and J ends lost 5 bases and 2 bases, in that order; junction bases with no gene match: 4. For the CDR3, the DNA is TGCAGCGTTTTAGGACAGGGAAACTATGGCTACACCTTC. It is translated as CSVLGQGNYGYTF.